The 9 T cell receptor beta chains in this list originate from one sample, sequenced in a study of T cells in Graves' hyperthyroidism and ophthalmopathy. RNA transcripts gave rise to amplified TCR beta CDR3 regions. When the TCR CDR3 underwent first-round RT-PCR, the HTBI primer set was used. TCRdb analysed the multiplex PCR reads with MiXCR anew, one entry per CDR3 protein. Seen here are a few hundred thousand distinct CDR3 sequences, about 14% observed once, and the top ten hold 15% to 20%. Material: blood. Receptors were obtained from a woman in her twenties or thirties with Graves' ophthalmopathy.

This clonotype was counted at least ten times. The chain links TRBV7-3 to TRBJ2-5, with D uncertain. V lost 5 bases to trimming and J lost 1 base, with 8 bases between them. This CDR3 region has 13 residues. Germline CDR1 reads SGHTA; CDR2 reads FQGTGA. The CDR3 loop is CASSPSSQETQYF. The CDR3 DNA reads TGTGCCAGCAGCCCAAGCAGCCAAGAGACCCAGTACTTC.

This clonotype appeared many times. The genes are TRBV20-1 and TRBJ2-1; no clear D. CDR1 and CDR2 (germline): DFQATT, SNEGSKA (reference sequence). Trimming took 6 bases from V and 6 from J, leaving 18 bases between them. This CDR3 has 14 amino acids. The CDR3: CSAQGPLRLNEQFF. In nucleotides, the CDR3 is TGCAGTGCCCAAGGGCCTCTTCGGCTCAATGAGCAGTTCTTC.

This clonotype occurred many times. The gene calls are TRBV30 and TRBJ1-5; D not resolved. Germline assignment: CDR1 GTSNPN and CDR2 SVGIG (reference sequence). This CDR3 contains 13 residues. V was shortened by 0 bases and J by 5 bases, with 8 bases between the two germline ends. CDR3 in amino acids: CAWSVGLHQPQHF. As DNA, the CDR3 is TGTGCCTGGAGTGTAGGGCTCCATCAGCCCCAGCATTTT. Looking up the rest from reference TRBV30 and TRBJ1-5 gives the full variable domain: SQTIHQWPATLVQPVGSPLSLECTVEGTSNPNLYWYRQAAGRGLQLLFYSVGIGQISSEVPQNLSASRPQDRQFILSSKKLLLSDSGFYLCAWSVGLHQPQHFGDGTRLSIL.

In its sample, this clonotype was seen a few times. The V gene is TRBV19, the J gene TRBJ1-2, with a possible D match to TRBD1 (5 bases). Germline V lookup: CDR1 LNHDA, CDR2 SQIVND (reference sequence). The V and J ends lost 6 bases and 7 bases respectively, with 24 bases between them. CDR3 size: 16 residues. The CDR3 here is CASSSPLPGGRGGYTF. The CDR3 nucleotides are TGTGCCAGTAGCTCTCCCCTCCCTGGGGGAAGAGGTGGCTACACCTTC.

V is TRBV6-1 and J is TRBJ2-3; possibly TRBD1 for D (5 bases). Germline CDR1 MNHNS, CDR2 SASEGT. Trimming shortened V by 4 bases and J by 0 bases, and 20 bases separated the two germline ends. The CDR3 sequence is 18 residues long. DNA of the CDR3: TGTGCCAGCAGTGCCAATGACAGAATTAGCTTTAGCACAGATACGCAGTATTTT. Protein product: CASSANDRISFSTDTQYF.

The chain uses TRBV28 and TRBJ1-2; possibly TRBD1 for D (5 bases). The CDR3 extends over 13 amino acids. With 7 bases removed from V and 7 bases from J, the gap between germline ends came to 16 bases. From germline, CDR1 is MDHEN and CDR2 SYDVKM. The CDR3 bases are TGTGCCAGCAATCCGACTCAGGGACGTGGCTACACCTTC. It is translated as CASNPTQGRGYTF.

The chain couples TRBV6-1 to TRBJ2-3; D is undetermined. Germline assignment: CDR1 MNHNS and CDR2 SASEGT. This CDR3 comprises 13 residues. Trimming shortened V by 8 bases and J by 2 bases, and 11 bases separated the two germline ends. The CDR3 spells CASHHGVTDTQYF. The CDR3 region has the DNA TGTGCCAGCCATCATGGGGTCACAGATACGCAGTATTTT.

Ten or more counts support this clonotype. This CDR3 reads CASSVRDRISYEQYF. DNA for the CDR3: TGTGCCAGCAGTGTCCGAGACAGGATCTCCTACGAGCAGTACTTC. This chain links TRBV2 with TRBJ2-7; a weak D match, TRBD1 (6 bases). The CDR3 extends over 15 amino acids. The germline V gene encodes CDR1 SNHLY and CDR2 FYNNEI. Trimming took 4 bases from V and 0 from J, leaving 13 bases between them.

This clonotype was counted at least ten times. The chain employs TRBV2 and TRBJ1-1, with 10 bases identical to TRBD1. The CDR3 totals 17 residues. CDR1 is SNHLY and CDR2 is FYNNEI in the germline V gene. The J segment lost 2 bases and the V segment lost 7 bases, leaving 13 bases of the junction unmatched. DNA for the CDR3: TGTGCCAGCAAAGGGGACAGGGGAAAAGGGCTAAACACTGAAGCTTTCTTT. Translated, it gives CASKGDRGKGLNTEAFF.